This T cell receptor (beta chain) appears in the sequencing data of a study of T cell responses to AZD1222 COVID-19 vaccine. Study as a whole: Both about-4-week and about-12-week second-dose recipients were combined.

A note on this clone: No antigen is known for it.

The CDR3 has 14 residues. Germline V gene data show CDR1 as SGHRS and CDR2 as YFSETQ. V lost 3 bases, J lost 7 bases, and 7 bases stayed unmatched. Libraries were prepared by immunoSEQ multiplex PCR; TCRdb keeps only in-frame clonotypes and omits some of them. The sample consists of fewer than 110,000 clones, 90% of them appearing once. The study's findings and limits: Baseline antibody screening turned up just a handful of seropositive AZD1222 recipients. Repertoire samples came only from after the peak T cell response. At 160-218 and 743-854, vaccine-associated CD4 TCRs were dominant, and they spanned spike.

The specimen was peripheral blood, collected on day 0 of AZD1222 vaccination. The sequence was collected from an adult in good health. The rearrangement joins TRBV5-1 to TRBJ1-2; 9 bases fit TRBD1. The CDR3 bases are TGCGCCAGCAGCTACGACAGGGGGACCTCTGGCTACACCTTC. The encoded protein is CASSYDRGTSGYTF.